This T cell receptor beta chain appears in the sequencing data of a study of T cell changes during pregnancy in multiple sclerosis. Clones were sequenced by immunoSEQ multiplex PCR, and TCRdb holds only the in-frame ones, with some missing. Of around 52,000 clones detected, 80% to 90% appear once; the ten largest clones hold roughly 5%. Germline CDR1 reads MNHEY; CDR2 reads SVGAGI. The CDR3 totals 15 residues. V was clipped by 6 bases and J by 7 bases, with 18 bases between them. The sequencing input was peripheral blood from another person, used as feeder cells. The chain has TRBV6-5 and TRBJ2-2, with D possibly TRBD1 on 6 matching bases. The clonotype originates from a human donor whose cells served as feeder cells for cultures in a pregnancy study. CDR3 sequence (DNA): TGTGCCAGCAGCCACCGGTTCACAGGGAACGGGGAGCTGTTTTTT. This encodes CASSHRFTGNGELFF.